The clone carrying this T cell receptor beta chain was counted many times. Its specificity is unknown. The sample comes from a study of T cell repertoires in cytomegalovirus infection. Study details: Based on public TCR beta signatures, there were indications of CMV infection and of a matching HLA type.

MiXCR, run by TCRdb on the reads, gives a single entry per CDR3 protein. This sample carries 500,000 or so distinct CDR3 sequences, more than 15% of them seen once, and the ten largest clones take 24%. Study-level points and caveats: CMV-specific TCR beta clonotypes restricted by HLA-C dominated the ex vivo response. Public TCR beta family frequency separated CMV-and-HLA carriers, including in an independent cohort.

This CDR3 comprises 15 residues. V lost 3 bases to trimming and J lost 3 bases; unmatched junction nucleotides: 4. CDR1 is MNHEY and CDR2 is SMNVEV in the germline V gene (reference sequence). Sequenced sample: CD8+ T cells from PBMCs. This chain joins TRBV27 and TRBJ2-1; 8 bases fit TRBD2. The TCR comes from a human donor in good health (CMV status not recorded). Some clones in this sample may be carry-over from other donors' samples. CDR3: CASSLVTSVYNEQFF. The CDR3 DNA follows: TGTGCCAGCAGTTTGGTGACTAGCGTCTACAATGAGCAGTTCTTC.